One T cell receptor beta chain is described in this entry. At the DNA level, this CDR3 is encoded by other sequences in the same sample as well. The sorted-subset replicate PCRs were given about 210 ng DNA, which is tens of thousands of T cell genomes. Here immunoSEQ multiplex PCR was the method, and the copy in TCRdb shows in-frame clones only, minus some. Of fewer than 2.5 million clones in the sample, approximately 93% were seen once. The data belong to a study of shared clonotypes between healthy human individuals. Trimming stripped 3 bases from V and 0 bases from J, with 7 bases between. From germline, CDR1 is LNHDA and CDR2 SQIVND (reference sequence). The CDR3 consists of 14 residues.

The clonotype comes from a man younger than 30 in good health. Some clones in this sample may be carry-over from other donors' samples. The sample taken for sequencing was naive CD4+ T cells from PBMCs. Sample subset: CD45RA+ positively selected. The genes are TRBV19 and TRBJ2-3; possible D gene TRBD2, 5 bases. The CDR3 loop is CASSIGGSTDTQYF. In DNA form, the CDR3 reads TGTGCCAGTAGTATCGGCGGGAGCACAGATACGCAGTATTTT.